These T cell receptor beta chains were read from a single sample in a study of T-cell reconstitution after alpha-beta-depleted transplantation in children. MiXCR, run by TCRdb on the PCR reads, gives a single entry per CDR3 protein. The table lists fewer than 550,000 distinct CDR3 sequences, about 10% of them singletons, with around 15% in the top ten. Source: PBMCs, mostly from graft donor cells, taken 180 days after TCRalphabeta/CD19-depleted stem cell transplant. Receptor source: a female patient between 2 and 15 years old who had a stem cell transplant for aplastic anemia, so the T cells may come from the graft donor. Each CDR3 is given with its conserved first and last residue. Fields, in order: V gene, clone size, J gene, D gene, CDR3 DNA, CDR3 protein. D genes are given only for firm matches. Clone size is shown for a subset of rows, as once, few, many or a class of expanded clone.

v_gene: TRBV7-2
abundance: few
j_gene: TRBJ1-1
d_gene: NA
CDR3nt: TGTGCCAGCAGCGGGGCTGGGCACCCGAACACTGAAGCTTTCTTT
CDR3aa: CASSGAGHPNTEAFF

v_gene: TRBV20-1
abundance: NA
j_gene: TRBJ1-2
d_gene: NA
CDR3nt: TGCAGTGCTAGAGACAAGCTCTGGGTGCACTATGGCTACACCTTC
CDR3aa: CSARDKLWVHYGYTF

v_gene: TRBV29-1
abundance: many
j_gene: TRBJ1-2
d_gene: TRBD1
CDR3nt: TGCAGCGTTGAAGATCCGGGAACCGGGACAGGGGTCTCCATCTATGGCTACACCTTC
CDR3aa: CSVEDPGTGTGVSIYGYTF

v_gene: TRBV14
abundance: NA
j_gene: TRBJ1-1
d_gene: NA
CDR3nt: TGTGCCAGCAGCCGAGGTTCTTCTGAAGCTTTCTTT
CDR3aa: CASSRGSSEAFF

v_gene: TRBV7-9
abundance: NA
j_gene: TRBJ2-4
d_gene: NA
CDR3nt: TGTGCCAGCAGCCCTCAAAACGTGGGATCGGGCATTCAGTACTTC
CDR3aa: CASSPQNVGSGIQYF

v_gene: TRBV4-3
abundance: NA
j_gene: TRBJ1-2
d_gene: NA
CDR3nt: TGCGCCAGCAGCCAACGCTTGGGCAGGGGCGCGGTGGGCTACACCTTC
CDR3aa: CASSQRLGRGAVGYTF

v_gene: TRBV18
abundance: NA
j_gene: TRBJ2-1
d_gene: NA
CDR3nt: TGTGCCAGCTCACCCATGAAAATCCAGTACAATGAGCAGTTCTTC
CDR3aa: CASSPMKIQYNEQFF

v_gene: TRBV4-3
abundance: few
j_gene: TRBJ2-4
d_gene: NA
CDR3nt: TGCGCCAGCAGCAGCGACCGCGGTGGGGCCAAAAACATTCAGTACTTC
CDR3aa: CASSSDRGGAKNIQYF

v_gene: TRBV7-9
abundance: few
j_gene: TRBJ1-5
d_gene: NA
CDR3nt: TGTGCCAGCAGCCCGAACGATGGGAATAGCAATCAGCCCCAGCATTTT
CDR3aa: CASSPNDGNSNQPQHF

v_gene: TRBV5-1
abundance: NA
j_gene: TRBJ2-2
d_gene: NA
CDR3nt: TGCGCCAGCAGCTTGGTCGGCGGGAACACCGGGGAGCTGTTTTTT
CDR3aa: CASSLVGGNTGELFF

v_gene: TRBV27
abundance: NA
j_gene: TRBJ2-5
d_gene: TRBD2
CDR3nt: TGTGCCAGCAGACAACTAGCGGGAGAGGCTCAAGAGACCCAGTACTTC
CDR3aa: CASRQLAGEAQETQYF

v_gene: TRBV24-1
abundance: NA
j_gene: TRBJ2-5
d_gene: NA
CDR3nt: TGTGCCACCAGTGATCCGACAGGGCAGGACGGGGGCCAAGAGACCCAGTACTTC
CDR3aa: CATSDPTGQDGGQETQYF

v_gene: TRBV28
abundance: few
j_gene: TRBJ2-5
d_gene: NA
CDR3nt: TGTGCCAGCAGTACTCTACAAGAGACCCAGTACTTC
CDR3aa: CASSTLQETQYF

v_gene: TRBV20-1
abundance: many
j_gene: TRBJ1-1
d_gene: TRBD1
CDR3nt: TGCAGTGCTGCCGGGACAGGGTGGACTGAAGCTTTCTTT
CDR3aa: CSAAGTGWTEAFF

v_gene: TRBV28
abundance: few
j_gene: TRBJ1-5
d_gene: NA
CDR3nt: TGTGCCAGCCGGGACATTCTACGCTATAGCAATCAGCCCCAGCATTTT
CDR3aa: CASRDILRYSNQPQHF

v_gene: TRBV5-6
abundance: few
j_gene: TRBJ2-6
d_gene: NA
CDR3nt: TGTGCCAGCAGCTTCAAACGGGGGAGTGGGGCCAACGTCCTGACTTTC
CDR3aa: CASSFKRGSGANVLTF

v_gene: TRBV20-1
abundance: few
j_gene: TRBJ1-5
d_gene: TRBD1
CDR3nt: TGCAGTGCTAGAGATGGGACAGGGGAAAATCAGCCCCAGCATTTT
CDR3aa: CSARDGTGENQPQHF

v_gene: TRBV4-3
abundance: few
j_gene: TRBJ2-2
d_gene: NA
CDR3nt: TGCGCCAGCAGCCAAGCCGAGACCGGGGAGCTGTTTTTT
CDR3aa: CASSQAETGELFF

v_gene: TRBV10-3
abundance: few
j_gene: TRBJ2-1
d_gene: NA
CDR3nt: TGTGCCATCAGTGAGTCGGGAGATATACGGTACAATGAGCAGTTCTTC
CDR3aa: CAISESGDIRYNEQFF

v_gene: TRBV28
abundance: few
j_gene: TRBJ2-3
d_gene: TRBD1
CDR3nt: TGTGCCAGCATCGGACAGGGCCTAGGGGATACGCAGTATTTT
CDR3aa: CASIGQGLGDTQYF

v_gene: TRBV2
abundance: once
j_gene: TRBJ2-1
d_gene: NA
CDR3nt: TGTGCCAGCAAGAGGGAAACAGGATACAATGAGCAGTTCTTC
CDR3aa: CASKRETGYNEQFF

v_gene: TRBV5-1
abundance: many
j_gene: TRBJ2-7
d_gene: TRBD1
CDR3nt: TGCGCCAGCAGCCGCGGGACAGGGGAATACGAGCAGTACTTC
CDR3aa: CASSRGTGEYEQYF

v_gene: TRBV20-1
abundance: few
j_gene: TRBJ2-7
d_gene: NA
CDR3nt: TGCAGTGCTCGGGCAGGGCCCTACGAGCAGTACTTC
CDR3aa: CSARAGPYEQYF

v_gene: TRBV12-3/TRBV12-4
abundance: few
j_gene: TRBJ1-5
d_gene: NA
CDR3nt: TGTGCCAGCAGTTTAATATTCCCGTCGGCGTGCAATCAGCCCCAGCATTTT
CDR3aa: CASSLIFPSACNQPQHF

v_gene: TRBV20-1
abundance: few
j_gene: TRBJ2-7
d_gene: NA
CDR3nt: TGCAGTGCTAGAGATCGGGGGATAACGATAAGCTACGAGCAGTACTTC
CDR3aa: CSARDRGITISYEQYF

v_gene: TRBV7-3
abundance: NA
j_gene: TRBJ2-3
d_gene: NA
CDR3nt: TGTGCCAGCAGCAAGTCAGATACGCAGTATTTT
CDR3aa: CASSKSDTQYF

v_gene: TRBV18
abundance: few
j_gene: TRBJ2-1
d_gene: TRBD2
CDR3nt: TGTGCCAGCTCACCGGGACTAGCGGGGACATCCTACAATGAGCAGTTCTTC
CDR3aa: CASSPGLAGTSYNEQFF

v_gene: TRBV20-1
abundance: many
j_gene: TRBJ2-2
d_gene: TRBD1
CDR3nt: TGCAGTGCTAGACGGACAGGGGCGAACACCGGGGAGCTGTTTTTT
CDR3aa: CSARRTGANTGELFF

v_gene: TRBV29-1
abundance: NA
j_gene: TRBJ2-7
d_gene: NA
CDR3nt: TGCAGCGTTGTTACCGTCTACGAGCAGTACTTC
CDR3aa: CSVVTVYEQYF

v_gene: TRBV7-8
abundance: few
j_gene: TRBJ2-7
d_gene: TRBD2
CDR3nt: TGTGCCAGCAGGACGGGACTAGCGGGAGGCCTACCCTACGAGCAGTACTTC
CDR3aa: CASRTGLAGGLPYEQYF

v_gene: TRBV7-9
abundance: NA
j_gene: TRBJ1-5
d_gene: TRBD1
CDR3nt: TGTGCCAGCAGCTTAGGTGGACAGGGGTGGCAGCCCCAGCATTTT
CDR3aa: CASSLGGQGWQPQHF

v_gene: TRBV5-7
abundance: many
j_gene: TRBJ1-3
d_gene: TRBD1
CDR3nt: TGTGCCAGCAGCCAGGGGGTACTCTCTGGAAACACCATATATTTT
CDR3aa: CASSQGVLSGNTIYF

v_gene: TRBV29-1
abundance: few
j_gene: TRBJ1-1
d_gene: NA
CDR3nt: TGCAGCGCCCCCGCCCAGGTCCCGAACACTGAAGCTTTCTTT
CDR3aa: CSAPAQVPNTEAFF

v_gene: TRBV29-1
abundance: NA
j_gene: TRBJ2-5
d_gene: TRBD2
CDR3nt: TGCAGCGCCCGGTACGGACTAGCGGGAGGGCGTCCCGAGTACCAAGAGACCCAGTACTTC
CDR3aa: CSARYGLAGGRPEYQETQYF

v_gene: TRBV12-3/TRBV12-4
abundance: NA
j_gene: TRBJ1-2
d_gene: NA
CDR3nt: TGTGCCAGCAGCTTGACCATCCCCCGGGGCTACACCTTC
CDR3aa: CASSLTIPRGYTF

v_gene: TRBV7-9
abundance: few
j_gene: TRBJ2-6
d_gene: TRBD1
CDR3nt: TGTGCCAGCAGCTTAAGGGACAGGGGGCCTGGGGCCAACGTCCTGACTTTC
CDR3aa: CASSLRDRGPGANVLTF

v_gene: TRBV7-9
abundance: NA
j_gene: TRBJ2-1
d_gene: NA
CDR3nt: TGTGCCAGCAGCTGGGCGAGGGAGAATGAGCAGTTCTTC
CDR3aa: CASSWARENEQFF

v_gene: TRBV5-1
abundance: few
j_gene: TRBJ2-1
d_gene: TRBD1
CDR3nt: TGCGCCAGCAGCTTGTGGACAGGGGTCAATGAGCAGTTCTTC
CDR3aa: CASSLWTGVNEQFF

v_gene: TRBV20-1
abundance: few
j_gene: TRBJ2-2
d_gene: NA
CDR3nt: TGCAGTGCTGGGGGACTGCCAGGACCGAACACCGGGGAGCTGTTTTTT
CDR3aa: CSAGGLPGPNTGELFF

v_gene: TRBV7-2
abundance: many
j_gene: TRBJ2-1
d_gene: TRBD2
CDR3nt: TGTGCCAGCGGCCCGGGACTAGCGAACAATGAGCAGTTCTTC
CDR3aa: CASGPGLANNEQFF

v_gene: TRBV9
abundance: few
j_gene: TRBJ1-1
d_gene: NA
CDR3nt: TGTGCCAGCAGCCCCTTATGGGGGAGGGGCATGAACACTGAAGCTTTCTTT
CDR3aa: CASSPLWGRGMNTEAFF

v_gene: TRBV29-1
abundance: NA
j_gene: TRBJ2-2
d_gene: TRBD2
CDR3nt: TGCAGCGTTGAAGGGGCTAGCGGGAGTCGTGGCACCGGGGAGCTGTTTTTT
CDR3aa: CSVEGASGSRGTGELFF

v_gene: TRBV12-5
abundance: few
j_gene: TRBJ2-1
d_gene: TRBD2
CDR3nt: TGTGCCACGAATTCGGGAGGACGGGGGGATGAGCAGTTCTTC
CDR3aa: CATNSGGRGDEQFF

v_gene: TRBV29-1
abundance: NA
j_gene: TRBJ1-4
d_gene: NA
CDR3nt: TGCAGCGTTGAAGAGAGGGGGGGTTCGGGTGAAAAACTGTTTTTT
CDR3aa: CSVEERGGSGEKLFF

v_gene: TRBV13
abundance: NA
j_gene: TRBJ2-7
d_gene: TRBD2
CDR3nt: TGTGCCAGCAGCTTACGGCCCCTGACTAGCGGGGGAACCTACGAGCAGTACTTC
CDR3aa: CASSLRPLTSGGTYEQYF

v_gene: TRBV4-3
abundance: NA
j_gene: TRBJ2-7
d_gene: TRBD1
CDR3nt: TGCGCCAGCAGCCAAGATTCCGACAGGGGCTTTGGGGGGCAGTACTTC
CDR3aa: CASSQDSDRGFGGQYF

v_gene: TRBV5-1
abundance: few
j_gene: TRBJ2-3
d_gene: TRBD2
CDR3nt: TGCGCCAGCAGCTTGATTAGCGGGAGACCAGATACGCAGTATTTT
CDR3aa: CASSLISGRPDTQYF

v_gene: TRBV5-1
abundance: few
j_gene: TRBJ1-4
d_gene: NA
CDR3nt: TGCGCCAGCAGCGGTCCAGATGGAAAACTGTTTTTT
CDR3aa: CASSGPDGKLFF